This T cell receptor (beta chain) emerged from a study of cytomegalovirus exposure and HLA in healthy donors. Study results and caveats: It was taken for granted in presence/absence analyses that sequencing depth across donors was roughly uniform.

Use of 60 Vbeta and 13 Jbeta primers characterized the PCR. Sequencing was performed with immunoSEQ multiplex PCR; in TCRdb, only in-frame clones are kept and a portion is missing. Of approximately 110,000 clones in the sample, over 15% were seen once. Worth noting for this clone: As yet, its antigen is unknown.

V was cut by 6 bases and J by 4 bases, with 15 bases left in between. From germline, CDR1 is SQVTM and CDR2 ANQGSEA. The CDR3 has 13 amino acids. The J gene is TRBJ1-1, the V gene TRBV29-1; D is perhaps TRBD1 (5 bases). Specimen: PBMCs. The clonotype originates from a woman aged 18 to 35 in good health and CMV-seronegative. Written as DNA, the CDR3 is TGCAGCGTGCCGCAGCCCGGGGGCACTGAAGCTTTCTTT. It yields the protein CSVPQPGGTEAFF. Variable domain in full (rest from reference TRBV29-1 and TRBJ1-1): SAVISQKPSRDICQRGTSLTIQCQVDSQVTMMFWYRQQPGQSLTLIATANQGSEATYESGFVIDKFPISRPNLTFSTLTVSNMSPEDSSIYLCSVPQPGGTEAFFGQGTRLTVV.